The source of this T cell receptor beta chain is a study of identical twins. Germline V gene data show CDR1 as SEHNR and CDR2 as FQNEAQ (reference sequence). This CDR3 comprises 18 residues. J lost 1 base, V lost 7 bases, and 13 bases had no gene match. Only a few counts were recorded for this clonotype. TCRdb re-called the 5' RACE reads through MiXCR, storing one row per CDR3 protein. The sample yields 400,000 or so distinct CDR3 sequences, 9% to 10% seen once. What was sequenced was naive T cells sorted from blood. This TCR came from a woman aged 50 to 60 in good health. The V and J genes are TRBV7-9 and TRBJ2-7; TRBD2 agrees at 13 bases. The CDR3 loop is CASTSWTSGRTKSYEQYF. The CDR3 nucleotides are TGTGCCAGCACCTCTTGGACTAGCGGGAGAACGAAGTCCTACGAGCAGTACTTC.